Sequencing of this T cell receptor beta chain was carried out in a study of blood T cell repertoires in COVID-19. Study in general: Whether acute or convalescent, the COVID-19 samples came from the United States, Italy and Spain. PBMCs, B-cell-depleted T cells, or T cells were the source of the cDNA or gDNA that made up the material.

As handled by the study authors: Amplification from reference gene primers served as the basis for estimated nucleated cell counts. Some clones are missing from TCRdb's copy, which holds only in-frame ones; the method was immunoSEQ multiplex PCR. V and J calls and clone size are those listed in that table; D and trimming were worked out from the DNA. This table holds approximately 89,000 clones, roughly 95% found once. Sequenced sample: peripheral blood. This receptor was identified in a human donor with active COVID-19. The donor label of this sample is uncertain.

CDR3 DNA: TGCGCCAGCAGCCAAAACGGCGGGGGGGAGACCCAGTACTTC. The encoded protein is CASSQNGGGETQYF. J is TRBJ2-5 and V is TRBV4-3; 8 bases match TRBD2. The CDR3 covers 14 residues. Looked up from germline, CDR1 is LGHNA and CDR2 is YSLEER. Trimming cost V 2 bases and J 5 bases; bases outside gene matches: 4.